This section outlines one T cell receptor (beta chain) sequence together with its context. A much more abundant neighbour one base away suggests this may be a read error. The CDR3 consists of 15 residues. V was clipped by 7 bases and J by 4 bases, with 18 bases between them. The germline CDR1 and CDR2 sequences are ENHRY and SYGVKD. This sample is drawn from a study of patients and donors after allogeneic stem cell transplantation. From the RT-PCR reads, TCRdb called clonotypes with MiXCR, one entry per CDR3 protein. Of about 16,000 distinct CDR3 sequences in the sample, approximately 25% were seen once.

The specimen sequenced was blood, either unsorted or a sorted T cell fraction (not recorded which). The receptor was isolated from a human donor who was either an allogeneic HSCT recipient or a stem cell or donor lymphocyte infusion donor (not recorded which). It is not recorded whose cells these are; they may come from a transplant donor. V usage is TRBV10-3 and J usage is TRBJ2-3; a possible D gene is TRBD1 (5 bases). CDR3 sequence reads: CAITRIGEGADTQYF. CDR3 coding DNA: TGTGCCATCACCAGGATAGGGGAAGGGGCAGATACGCAGTATTTT.